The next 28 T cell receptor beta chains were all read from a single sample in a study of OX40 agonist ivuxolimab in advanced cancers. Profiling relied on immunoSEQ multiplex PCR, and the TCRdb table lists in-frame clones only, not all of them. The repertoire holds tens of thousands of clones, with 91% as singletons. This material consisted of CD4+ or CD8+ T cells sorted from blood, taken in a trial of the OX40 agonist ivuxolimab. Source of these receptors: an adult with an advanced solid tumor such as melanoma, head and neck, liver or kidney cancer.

CDR3 nucleotides: TGTGCCAGTAGCCGTACTAGCGGGGGCTACGAGCAGTACTTC. It codes for CASSRTSGGYEQYF. This chain connects TRBV19 to TRBJ2-7, with 11 nucleotides matching TRBD2. CDR3 size: 14 residues. Looked up from germline, CDR1 is LNHDA and CDR2 is SQIVND (reference sequence). V lost 6 bases to trimming and J lost 3 bases; unmatched junction nucleotides: 4.

CDR3 protein: CASSFRVEAFF. For the CDR3, the DNA is TGTGCCAGCAGCTTCAGGGTCGAAGCTTTCTTT. This rearrangement joins TRBV13 to TRBJ1-1, with D tentatively TRBD1 (5 bases). V was clipped by 3 bases and J by 8 bases, with 7 bases between them. The CDR3 contains 11 residues. Germline-derived CDR1 and CDR2 are PRHDT and FYEKMQ (reference sequence).

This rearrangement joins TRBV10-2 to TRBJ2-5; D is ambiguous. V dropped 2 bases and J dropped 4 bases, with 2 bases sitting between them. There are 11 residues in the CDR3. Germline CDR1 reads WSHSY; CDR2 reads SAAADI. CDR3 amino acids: CASSEGETQYF. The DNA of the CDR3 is TGCGCCAGCAGTGAGGGAGAGACCCAGTACTTC.

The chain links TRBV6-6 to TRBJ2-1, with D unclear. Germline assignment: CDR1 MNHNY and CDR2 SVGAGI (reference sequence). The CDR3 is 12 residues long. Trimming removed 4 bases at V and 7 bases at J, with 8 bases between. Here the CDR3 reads CASSSQRNEQFF. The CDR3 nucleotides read TGTGCCAGCAGTTCCCAACGGAATGAGCAGTTCTTC.

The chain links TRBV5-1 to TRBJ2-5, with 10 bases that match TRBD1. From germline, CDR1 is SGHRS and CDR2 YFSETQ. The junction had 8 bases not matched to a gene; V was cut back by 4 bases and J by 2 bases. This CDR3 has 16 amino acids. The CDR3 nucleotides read TGCGCCAGCAGCCCCGGGACAGGGGTGGGTCAAGAGACCCAGTACTTC. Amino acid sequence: CASSPGTGVGQETQYF.

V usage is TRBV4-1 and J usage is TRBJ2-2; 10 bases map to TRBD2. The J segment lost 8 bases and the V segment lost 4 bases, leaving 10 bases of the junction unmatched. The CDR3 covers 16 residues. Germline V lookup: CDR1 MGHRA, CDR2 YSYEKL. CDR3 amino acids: CASSLLAGRTLGELFF. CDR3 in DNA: TGCGCCAGCAGCCTACTAGCGGGACGAACATTGGGGGAGCTGTTTTTT.

DNA of the CDR3: TGTGCCAGCAGACCAACAGGGCTCTATGGCTACACCTTC. This gives the protein CASRPTGLYGYTF. The V and J genes are TRBV6-5 and TRBJ1-2, with a possible D match to TRBD1 (6 bases). Germline V gene lookup returns CDR1 MNHEY and CDR2 SVGAGI. The CDR3 covers 13 residues. The V and J ends lost 6 bases and 4 bases respectively, with 12 bases between them.

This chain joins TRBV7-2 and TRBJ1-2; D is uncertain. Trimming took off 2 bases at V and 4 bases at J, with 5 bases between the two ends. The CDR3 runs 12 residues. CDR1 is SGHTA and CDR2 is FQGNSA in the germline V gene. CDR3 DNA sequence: TGTGCCAGCAGCTTAATTCGCTATGGCTACACCTTC. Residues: CASSLIRYGYTF. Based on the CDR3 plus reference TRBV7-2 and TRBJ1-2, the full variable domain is GAGVSQSPSNKVTEKGKDVELRCDPISGHTALYWYRQSLGQGLEFLIYFQGNSAPDKSGLPSDRFSAERTGGSVSTLTIQRTQQEDSAVYLCASSLIRYGYTFGSGTRLTVV.

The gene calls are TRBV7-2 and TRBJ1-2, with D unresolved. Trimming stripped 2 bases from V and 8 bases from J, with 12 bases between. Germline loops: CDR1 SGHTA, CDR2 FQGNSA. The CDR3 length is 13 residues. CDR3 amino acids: CASSLSGASGYTF. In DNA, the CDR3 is TGTGCCAGCAGCTTATCCGGAGCCTCAGGCTACACCTTC.

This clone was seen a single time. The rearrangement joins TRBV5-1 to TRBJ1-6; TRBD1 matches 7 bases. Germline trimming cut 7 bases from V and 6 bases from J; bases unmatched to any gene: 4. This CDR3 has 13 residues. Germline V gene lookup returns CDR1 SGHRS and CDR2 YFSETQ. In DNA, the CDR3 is TGCGCCAGCGGACAGGAACTTAATTCACCCCTCCACTTT. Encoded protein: CASGQELNSPLHF.

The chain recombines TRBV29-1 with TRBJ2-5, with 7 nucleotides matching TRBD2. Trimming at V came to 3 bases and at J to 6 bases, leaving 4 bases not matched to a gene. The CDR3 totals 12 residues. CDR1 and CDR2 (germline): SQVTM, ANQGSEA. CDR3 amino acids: CSVEEGGKTQYF. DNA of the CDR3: TGCAGCGTTGAGGAGGGAGGGAAGACCCAGTACTTC.

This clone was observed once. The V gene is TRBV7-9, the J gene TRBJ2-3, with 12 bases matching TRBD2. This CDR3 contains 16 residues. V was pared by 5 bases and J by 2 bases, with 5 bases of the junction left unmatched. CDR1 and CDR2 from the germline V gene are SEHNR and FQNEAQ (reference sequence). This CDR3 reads CASSRWTSGTTDTQYF. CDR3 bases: TGTGCCAGCAGCCGGTGGACTAGCGGGACCACAGATACGCAGTATTTT. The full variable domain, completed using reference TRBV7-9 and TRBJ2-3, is DTGVSQNPRHKITKRGQNVTFRCDPISEHNRLYWYRQTLGQGPEFLTYFQNEAQLEKSRLLSDRFSAERPKGSFSTLEIQRTEQGDSAMYLCASSRWTSGTTDTQYFGPGTRLTVL.

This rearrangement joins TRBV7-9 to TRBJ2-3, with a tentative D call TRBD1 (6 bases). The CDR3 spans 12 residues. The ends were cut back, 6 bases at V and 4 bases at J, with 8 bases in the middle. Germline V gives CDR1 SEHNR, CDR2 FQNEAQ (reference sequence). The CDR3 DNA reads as TGTGCCAGCAGTACAGGGTCAGATACGCAGTATTTT. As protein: CASSTGSDTQYF.

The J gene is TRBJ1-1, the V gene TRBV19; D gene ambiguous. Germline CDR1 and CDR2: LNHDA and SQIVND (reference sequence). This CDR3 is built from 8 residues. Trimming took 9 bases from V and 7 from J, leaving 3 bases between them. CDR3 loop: CARDEAFF. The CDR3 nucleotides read TGTGCCAGGGATGAAGCTTTCTTT.

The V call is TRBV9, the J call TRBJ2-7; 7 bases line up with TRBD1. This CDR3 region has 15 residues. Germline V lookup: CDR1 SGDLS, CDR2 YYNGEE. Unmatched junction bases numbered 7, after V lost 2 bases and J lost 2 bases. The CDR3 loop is CASSVRDSGPYEQYF. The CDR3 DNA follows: TGTGCCAGCAGCGTCCGGGACAGCGGCCCCTACGAGCAGTACTTC.

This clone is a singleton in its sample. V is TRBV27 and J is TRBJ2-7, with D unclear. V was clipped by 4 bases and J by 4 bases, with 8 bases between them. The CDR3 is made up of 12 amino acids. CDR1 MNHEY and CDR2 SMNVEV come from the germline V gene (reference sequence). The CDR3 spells CASSSGLYEQYF. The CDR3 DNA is TGTGCCAGCAGTTCCGGGCTTTACGAGCAGTACTTC.

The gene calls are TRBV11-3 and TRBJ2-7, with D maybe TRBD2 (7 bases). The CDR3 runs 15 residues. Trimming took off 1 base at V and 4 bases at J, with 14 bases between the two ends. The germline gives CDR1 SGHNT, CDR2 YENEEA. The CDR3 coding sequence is TGTGCCAGCAGCTTAGTGGGAGGGGGTCGGTACGAGCAGTACTTC. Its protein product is CASSLVGGGRYEQYF.

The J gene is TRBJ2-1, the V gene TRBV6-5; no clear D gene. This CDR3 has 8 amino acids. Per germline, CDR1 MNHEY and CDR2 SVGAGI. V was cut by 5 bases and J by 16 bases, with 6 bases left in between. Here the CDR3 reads CASSTPFF. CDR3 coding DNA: TGTGCCAGCAGTACCCCCTTCTTC.

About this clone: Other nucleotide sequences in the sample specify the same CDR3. The CDR3 protein is CASSPGAGQPQHF. CDR3 sequence (DNA): TGTGCCAGTAGTCCGGGGGCCGGTCAGCCCCAGCATTTT. The rearrangement links TRBV19 to TRBJ1-5; D might be TRBD1 (6 bases). V shed 5 bases and J shed 6 bases, with 11 bases lying between them. Per the germline V gene, CDR1 is LNHDA and CDR2 is SQIVND (reference sequence). This CDR3 comprises 13 residues.

The CDR3 nucleotides read TGCGCCAGCAGCTACGGGACAGGGGGTACCAACTCTGGAAACACCATATATTTT. Its protein product is CASSYGTGGTNSGNTIYF. The rearrangement uses TRBV5-1 and TRBJ1-3; 11 bases are shared with TRBD1. This CDR3 region has 18 residues. J lost 0 bases, V lost 3 bases, and 8 bases had no gene match. CDR1 and CDR2 from the germline V gene are SGHRS and YFSETQ. Variable domain in full (rest from reference TRBV5-1 and TRBJ1-3): KAGVTQTPRYLIKTRGQQVTLSCSPISGHRSVSWYQQTPGQGLQFLFEYFSETQRNKGNFPGRFSGRQFSNSRSEMNVSTLELGDSALYLCASSYGTGGTNSGNTIYFGEGSWLTVV.

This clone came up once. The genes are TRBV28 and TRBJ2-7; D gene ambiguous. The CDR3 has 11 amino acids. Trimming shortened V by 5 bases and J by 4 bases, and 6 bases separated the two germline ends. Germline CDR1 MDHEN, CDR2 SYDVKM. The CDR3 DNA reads TGTGCCAGCAGTGTAGAGTACGAGCAGTACTTC. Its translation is CASSVEYEQYF.

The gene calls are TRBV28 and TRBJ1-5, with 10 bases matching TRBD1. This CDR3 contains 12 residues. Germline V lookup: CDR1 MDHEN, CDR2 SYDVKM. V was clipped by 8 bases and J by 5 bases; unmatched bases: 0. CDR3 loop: CASGTGDQPQHF. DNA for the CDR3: TGTGCCAGCGGGACAGGGGATCAGCCCCAGCATTTT. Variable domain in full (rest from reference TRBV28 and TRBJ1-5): DVKVTQSSRYLVKRTGEKVFLECVQDMDHENMFWYRQDPGLGLRLIYFSYDVKMKEKGDIPEGYSVSREKKERFSLILESASTNQTSMYLCASGTGDQPQHFGDGTRLSIL.

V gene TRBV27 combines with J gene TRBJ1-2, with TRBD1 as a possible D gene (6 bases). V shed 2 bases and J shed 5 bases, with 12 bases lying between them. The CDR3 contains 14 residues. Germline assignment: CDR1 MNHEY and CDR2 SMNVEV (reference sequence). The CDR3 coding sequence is TGTGCCAGCAGTTTAAATGAGAGGGGGTATGGCTACACCTTC. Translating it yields CASSLNERGYGYTF.

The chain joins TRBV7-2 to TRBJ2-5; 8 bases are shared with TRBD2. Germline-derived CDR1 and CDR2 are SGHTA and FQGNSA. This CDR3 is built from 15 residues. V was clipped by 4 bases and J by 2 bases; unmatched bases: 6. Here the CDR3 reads CASSSSSGAQETQYF. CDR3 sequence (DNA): TGTGCCAGCAGCTCGAGTAGCGGGGCTCAAGAGACCCAGTACTTC.

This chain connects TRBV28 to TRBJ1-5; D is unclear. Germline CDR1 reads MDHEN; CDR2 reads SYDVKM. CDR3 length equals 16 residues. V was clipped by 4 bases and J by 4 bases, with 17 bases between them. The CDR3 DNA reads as TGTGCCAGCAGTTCCCTGATGGCAGGTGAGAATCAGCCCCAGCATTTT. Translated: CASSSLMAGENQPQHF.

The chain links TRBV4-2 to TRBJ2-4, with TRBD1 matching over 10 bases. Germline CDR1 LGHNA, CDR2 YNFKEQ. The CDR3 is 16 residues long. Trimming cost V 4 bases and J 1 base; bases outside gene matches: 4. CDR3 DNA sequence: TGTGCCAGCAGCCCCCGGACAGGGGGGGCCAAAAACATTCAGTACTTC. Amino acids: CASSPRTGGAKNIQYF.

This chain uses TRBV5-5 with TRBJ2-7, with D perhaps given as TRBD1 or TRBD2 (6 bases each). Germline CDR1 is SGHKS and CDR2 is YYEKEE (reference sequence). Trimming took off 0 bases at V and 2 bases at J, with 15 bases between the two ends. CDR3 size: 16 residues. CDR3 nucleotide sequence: TGTGCCAGCAGCTTGGGACAAGGGGGGATTACCTACGAGCAGTACTTC. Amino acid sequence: CASSLGQGGITYEQYF.

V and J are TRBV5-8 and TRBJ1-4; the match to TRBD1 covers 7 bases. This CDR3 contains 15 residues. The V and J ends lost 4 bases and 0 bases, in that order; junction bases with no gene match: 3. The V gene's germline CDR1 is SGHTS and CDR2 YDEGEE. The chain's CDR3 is CASSSRGATNEKLFF. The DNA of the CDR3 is TGTGCCAGCAGCAGCAGGGGGGCAACTAATGAAAAACTGTTTTTT.